This T cell receptor (beta chain) was recorded in a study of T-cell reconstitution after alpha-beta-depleted transplantation in children. Unique molecular identifiers were incorporated when the TCRbeta library was constructed. TCRdb processed the PCR reads anew with MiXCR; each CDR3 protein has one entry. The data hold approximately 420,000 distinct CDR3 sequences, with 9.5% to 13% observed a single time. This clonotype was counted ten times or more. V lost 1 base and J lost 0; bases outside the gene matches: 3. Germline CDR1 SQVTM, CDR2 ANQGSEA. This CDR3 spans 16 amino acids. This clonotype originated in a human donor who donated a stem cell graft to a child with acute myeloid leukemia. The specimen comprised PBMCs from the stem cell graft donor, sampled from the stem cell graft. The chain recombines TRBV29-1 with TRBJ2-6, with 7 bases lining up with TRBD2. In DNA form, the CDR3 reads TGCAGCGTTGAAGCCGGGGGGAGCTCTGGGGCCAACGTCCTGACTTTC. Translated, it gives CSVEAGGSSGANVLTF.